The 6 T cell receptor beta chains below all came from one sample that was sequenced in a study of monozygotic twins with inflammatory bowel disease. TCRdb re-called the 5' RACE reads; every CDR3 protein appears as one record, without DNA. The data show over 150,000 distinct CDR3 sequences, and the top ten clones hold 2% to 3%. The sequenced sample was blood. All receptors come from a human donor with ulcerative colitis or Crohn's disease, or a healthy co-twin of an affected twin (not recorded which).

The chain joins TRBV19 to TRBJ1-5; without DNA, the TCRdb call of TRBD1 cannot be checked. The CDR3 runs 13 residues. Germline V lookup: CDR1 LNHDA, CDR2 SQIVND (reference sequence). This CDR3 reads CASSAQGAQPQHF. The full variable domain, with the rest looked up from reference TRBV19 and TRBJ1-5, is DGGITQSPKYLFRKEGQNVTLSCEQNLNHDAMYWYRQDPGQGLRLIYYSQIVNDFQKGDIAEGYSVSREKKESFPLTVTSAQKNPTAFYLCASSAQGAQPQHFGDGTRLSIL.

The rearrangement uses TRBV7-2 and TRBJ2-1. This CDR3 region has 15 residues. CDR1 is SGHTA and CDR2 is FQGNSA in the germline V gene. The chain's CDR3 is CASSVTGRPYNEQFF.

V gene TRBV9 combines with J gene TRBJ2-3. This CDR3 has 14 residues. Germline V gives CDR1 SGDLS, CDR2 YYNGEE. CDR3 sequence reads: CASSVDPSTDTQYF.

The chain combines TRBV20-1 with TRBJ1-5; TCRdb names TRBD1, which stays unverified in the absence of DNA. The CDR3 has 15 residues. Looked up from germline, CDR1 is DFQATT and CDR2 is SNEGSKA (reference sequence). The CDR3 here is CSAKSGEYSNQPQHF.

This chain joins TRBV7-9 and TRBJ2-7. Germline V gene data show CDR1 as SEHNR and CDR2 as FQNEAQ (reference sequence). The CDR3 contains 14 residues. CDR3 protein: CASSFGGATDEQYF.

This chain connects TRBV4-3 to TRBJ1-6; TCRdb gives TRBD1 as the D gene, but with no DNA this cannot be confirmed. This CDR3 is built from 15 residues. CDR1 and CDR2 (germline): LGHNA, YSLEER. The CDR3 here is CASSQEDSWDSPLHF.